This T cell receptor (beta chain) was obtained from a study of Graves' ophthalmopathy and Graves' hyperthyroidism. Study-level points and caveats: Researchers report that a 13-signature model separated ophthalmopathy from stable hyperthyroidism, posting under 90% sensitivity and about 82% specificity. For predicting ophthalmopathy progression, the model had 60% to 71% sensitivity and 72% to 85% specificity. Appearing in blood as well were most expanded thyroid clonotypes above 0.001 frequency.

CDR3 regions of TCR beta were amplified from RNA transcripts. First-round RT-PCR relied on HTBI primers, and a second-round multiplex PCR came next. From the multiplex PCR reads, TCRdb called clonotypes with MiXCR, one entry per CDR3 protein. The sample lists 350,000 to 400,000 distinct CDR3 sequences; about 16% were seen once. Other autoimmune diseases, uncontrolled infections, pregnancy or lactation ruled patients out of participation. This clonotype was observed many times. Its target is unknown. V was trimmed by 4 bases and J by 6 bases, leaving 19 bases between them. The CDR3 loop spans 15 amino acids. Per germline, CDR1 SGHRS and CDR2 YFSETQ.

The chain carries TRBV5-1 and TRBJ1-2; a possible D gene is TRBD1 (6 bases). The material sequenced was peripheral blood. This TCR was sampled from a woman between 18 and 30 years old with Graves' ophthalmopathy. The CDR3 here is CASSVRDKAANGYTF. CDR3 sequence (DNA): TGCGCCAGCAGCGTTAGGGACAAGGCGGCGAATGGCTACACCTTC. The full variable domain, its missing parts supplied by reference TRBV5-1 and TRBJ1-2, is KAGVTQTPRYLIKTRGQQVTLSCSPISGHRSVSWYQQTPGQGLQFLFEYFSETQRNKGNFPGRFSGRQFSNSRSEMNVSTLELGDSALYLCASSVRDKAANGYTFGSGTRLTVV.